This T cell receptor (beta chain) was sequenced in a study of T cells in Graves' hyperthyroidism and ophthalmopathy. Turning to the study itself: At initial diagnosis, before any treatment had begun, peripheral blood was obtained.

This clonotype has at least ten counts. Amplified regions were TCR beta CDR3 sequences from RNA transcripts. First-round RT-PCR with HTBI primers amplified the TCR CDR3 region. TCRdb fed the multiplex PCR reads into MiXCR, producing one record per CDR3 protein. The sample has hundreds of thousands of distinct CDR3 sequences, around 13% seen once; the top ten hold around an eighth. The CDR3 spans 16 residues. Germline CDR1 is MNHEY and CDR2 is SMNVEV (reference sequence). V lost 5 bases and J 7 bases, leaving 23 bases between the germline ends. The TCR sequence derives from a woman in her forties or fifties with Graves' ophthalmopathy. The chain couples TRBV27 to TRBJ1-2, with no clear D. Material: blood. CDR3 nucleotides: TGTGCCAGCAGTCAAACCCCTCCGGGTTTTTACAGTGGCTACACCTTC. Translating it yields CASSQTPPGFYSGYTF.